The rows below give T cell receptor beta chains drawn from one sample of a study of vaccination effects on CD4 cells after COVID-19. Measured with immunoSEQ multiplex PCR; TCRdb has only the in-frame clones, and not every one. The table lists some 22,000 clones, about 69% of them singletons. These receptors lack a known antigen. The input for sequencing was CD4+ T cells from PBMCs cultured with HCoV-NL63 spike peptides, taken before COVID-19 vaccination. The receptors here all came from a human donor who received a COVID-19 vaccine. Both conserved end residues are part of each CDR3. The D gene is left open where the match is weak. The size field is filled for only some rows; it gives once, few, many or a size class.

v_gene	abundance	d_gene	j_gene	CDR3nt	CDR3aa
TRBV5-4	NA	TRBD1	TRBJ1-4	TGTGCCAGCGGGACAGGGGCCACTAATGAAAAACTGTTTTTT	CASGTGATNEKLFF
TRBV12-3/TRBV12-4	once	NA	TRBJ1-2	TGTGCCAGCAGTTTAAGGGGGGGATATGGCTACACCTTC	CASSLRGGYGYTF
TRBV7-9	NA	NA	TRBJ1-5	TGTGCCAGCAGCTTAGGAAAGATGGAGGTCCAGCATTTT	CASSLGKMEVQHF
TRBV5-6	NA	NA	TRBJ1-2	TGTGCCAGCACTCTCTATCTGGAGGACTACACCTTC	CASTLYLEDYTF
TRBV30	few	TRBD1	TRBJ1-6	TGTGCCTGGACCCGGGACAGGCTGGCAAATAATTCACCCCTCCACTTT	CAWTRDRLANNSPLHF
TRBV19	once	TRBD1	TRBJ2-7	TGTGCCAGTATGGTGGACAGGGGCTCCTACGAGCAGTACTTC	CASMVDRGSYEQYF
TRBV7-8	NA	NA	TRBJ1-2	TGTGCCAGCAGCTTATCCTTTAGGGCAGGGGATGGCTACACCTTC	CASSLSFRAGDGYTF
TRBV4-1	NA	NA	TRBJ2-7	TGCGCCAGCAGCCAAGATCAACGACCTATCCACGAGCAGTACTTC	CASSQDQRPIHEQYF
TRBV5-6	once	NA	TRBJ1-2	TGTGCCAGCAGAAAAACAGGAGTCTATGGCTACACCTTC	CASRKTGVYGYTF
TRBV21-1	NA	NA	TRBJ2-2	TGTGCCAGCAGCAAAGACCGGTTGGGTGGCGGGGATAACACCGGGGAGCTGTTTTTT	CASSKDRLGGGDNTGELFF
TRBV4-3	NA	TRBD1	TRBJ1-4	TGCGCCAGTAAGGAGGGGGCTGCAACTAATGAAAAACTGTTTTTT	CASKEGAATNEKLFF
TRBV4-2	NA	NA	TRBJ1-1	TGTGCCAGCACCACAACTCGGAACACTGAAGCTTTCTTT	CASTTTRNTEAFF
TRBV14	NA	TRBD2	TRBJ2-5	TGTGCCAGCAGCCATGGGACTAGCGGGAGATGGTGGGAGACCCAGTACTTC	CASSHGTSGRWWETQYF
TRBV5-6	NA	NA	TRBJ2-2	TGTGCCAGCAGCTTGGGGCACTGGTTTAACACCGGGGAGCTGTTTTTT	CASSLGHWFNTGELFF
TRBV5-1	NA	NA	TRBJ1-5	TGCGCCAGCAGTTCAGGGGACGGTCAGCCCCAGCATTTT	CASSSGDGQPQHF
TRBV2	NA	NA	TRBJ1-3	TGTGCCAGCAGTGTGTGGGGATCTGGAAACACCATATATTTT	CASSVWGSGNTIYF
TRBV9	NA	NA	TRBJ2-6	TGTGCCAGCAGCGCCGGGGGGACAGGCATCTCTGGGGCCAACGTCCTGACTTTC	CASSAGGTGISGANVLTF
TRBV5-1	NA	TRBD2	TRBJ2-2	TGCGCCAGCAGCACAGGACTAGCGGGGGCCCCATTTCCTGGGGAGCTGTTTTTT	CASSTGLAGAPFPGELFF
TRBV7-9	few	NA	TRBJ1-2	TGTGCCAGCAGCTCTCGGACTACTAACTATGGCTACACCTTC	CASSSRTTNYGYTF
TRBV5-1	NA	NA	TRBJ2-7	TGCGCCAGCAGCCCGCGACCTAACTACGAGCAGTACTTC	CASSPRPNYEQYF
TRBV27	NA	NA	TRBJ1-5	TGTGCCAGCAGTTCGACAAACACTCTAATACCAAATCAGCCCCAGCATTTT	CASSSTNTLIPNQPQHF
TRBV7-9	NA	TRBD2	TRBJ2-1	TGTGCCAGCAGCCGTCAGCGGGACCCGTTGGATGAGCAGTTCTTC	CASSRQRDPLDEQFF
TRBV10-3	NA	TRBD1	TRBJ1-6	TGTGCCATCACCCCTAGGCAGGGGGGCAATTCACCCCTCCACTTT	CAITPRQGGNSPLHF
TRBV29-1	NA	TRBD1	TRBJ1-2	TGCAGCGTGGAACTAAGACAGGGCCCCTATGGCTACACCTTC	CSVELRQGPYGYTF
TRBV29-1	once	NA	TRBJ1-2	TGCAGCGTTCTCTCCAGCTATGGCTACACCTTC	CSVLSSYGYTF
TRBV3-1/TRBV3-2	once	TRBD2	TRBJ2-1	TGTGCCAGCAGCCAAGGGGGTCTAGCGGGCTACAATGAGCAGTTCTTC	CASSQGGLAGYNEQFF
TRBV5-4	NA	TRBD1	TRBJ2-1	TGTGCCAGCAGCGATTGGGACAGGGCCGGCGGTGAGCAGTTCTTC	CASSDWDRAGGEQFF
TRBV2	NA	NA	TRBJ1-2	TGTGCCAGCAGTGAAGATGGAGGTACGGGCTATGGCTACACCTTC	CASSEDGGTGYGYTF
TRBV5-6	NA	NA	TRBJ2-3	TGTGCCAGCAGCTTGGGACAATTCACAGATACGCAGTATTTT	CASSLGQFTDTQYF
TRBV7-6	NA	TRBD2	TRBJ2-7	TGTGCCAGCAGCTTAGCTGGGACTAGCGGGAGCCCCTACGAGCAGTACTTC	CASSLAGTSGSPYEQYF
TRBV5-5	NA	NA	TRBJ2-5	TGTGCCAGCAGCTTCTGGACCCAAGAGACCCAGTACTTC	CASSFWTQETQYF
TRBV5-4	NA	NA	TRBJ1-2	TGTGCCAGCAGCTTGGCGGGACGGGAAGGTAGTGGCTACACCTTC	CASSLAGREGSGYTF
TRBV6-5	NA	NA	TRBJ1-5	TGTGCCTGCGGGCCGGGGCAGCCCCAGCATTTT	CACGPGQPQHF
TRBV19	NA	NA	TRBJ1-1	TGTGCCAGTAGTGTTGGGGGACGGAAAATGAACACTGAAGCTTTCTTT	CASSVGGRKMNTEAFF
TRBV4-1	NA	NA	TRBJ2-7	TGCGCCAGCAGTCGAGACACCTACGAGCAGTACTTC	CASSRDTYEQYF
TRBV11-1	once	TRBD2	TRBJ2-5	TGTGCCAGCAGCCCAAGGCGGGGGGCCGAAGAGACCCAGTACTTC	CASSPRRGAEETQYF
TRBV6-1	NA	NA	TRBJ2-5	TGTGCCAGCAGCCAATCACGAGAGACCCAGTACTTC	CASSQSRETQYF
TRBV15	few	NA	TRBJ1-1	TGTGCCACCAGCAGAGACAGGGGAGGTACTGAAGCTTTCTTT	CATSRDRGGTEAFF
TRBV3-1/TRBV3-2	NA	TRBD2	TRBJ2-2	TGTGCCAGCAGCCAAGAATCGTCCGTCAACCCTAGCGGAGAGAACACCGGGGAGCTGTTTTTT	CASSQESSVNPSGENTGELFF
TRBV5-1	once	NA	TRBJ2-1	TGCGCCAGCAGCTCGGGTAGTAGCGGTACCGCCTACAATGAGCAGTTCTTC	CASSSGSSGTAYNEQFF
TRBV5-4	NA	NA	TRBJ1-1	TGTGCCAGCAGCTTGGAAGGTGGGGCTCGGACTGAAGCTTTCTTT	CASSLEGGARTEAFF
TRBV11-2	NA	NA	TRBJ2-6	TGTGCCAGCAGCCCCCCCGGGGGCGCTGGGGCCAACGTCCTGACTTTC	CASSPPGGAGANVLTF
TRBV19	NA	NA	TRBJ1-6	TGTGCCAGTAGTAGGGGCGGCGACTATAATTCACCCCTCCACTTT	CASSRGGDYNSPLHF
TRBV1	once	NA	TRBJ2-7	TGCACCAGCAGCCAAGAGGCCCGACAGGGGTCCTACGAGCAGTACTTC	CTSSQEARQGSYEQYF
TRBV19	NA	NA	TRBJ2-1	TGTGCCAGTAGTGGGCGGGGTTACAATGAGCAGTTCTTC	CASSGRGYNEQFF
TRBV5-1	NA	TRBD2	TRBJ2-7	TGCGCCAGCAGCTTGAGAATGGGCGGGAGCCGCGGCTCCTACGAGCAGTACTTC	CASSLRMGGSRGSYEQYF
TRBV7-3	few	TRBD2	TRBJ2-7	TGTGCCAGCAGCTGGGGGAGGGAATACGAGCAGTACTTC	CASSWGREYEQYF
TRBV29-1	NA	NA	TRBJ1-1	TGCAGCGTTACACAGAGATTGAACACTGAAGCTTTCTTT	CSVTQRLNTEAFF